The T cell receptor (beta chain) under discussion was sequenced for a study of T cell responses to AZD1222 COVID-19 vaccine. Trimming took off 4 bases at V and 0 bases at J, with 7 bases between the two ends. Germline V CDR1 and CDR2: SQVTM, ANQGSEA. This CDR3 comprises 13 residues. Using immunoSEQ multiplex PCR, the repertoire was profiled, and TCRdb retains in-frame clones only, with some absent. The sample lists some 130,000 clones; over 80% were seen once. Findings of the study overall: There were mostly white British donors and more females than males, and clonal diversity was possibly underestimated.

On this clone itself: Its specificity is unknown.

The sample was peripheral blood, taken 28 days after the second AZD1222 dose. This rearrangement joins TRBV29-1 to TRBJ2-1; D is unclear. The TCR sequence derives from an adult who received the AZD1222 COVID-19 vaccine. The DNA of the CDR3 is TGCAGCGTTGGTGGCAGCTCCTACAATGAGCAGTTCTTC. Amino acids: CSVGGSSYNEQFF.